Presented here are 26 T cell receptor beta chains from one specimen sequenced in a study of blood T cell repertoires in COVID-19. Sequenced by immunoSEQ multiplex PCR; TCRdb stores in-frame clones only, minus some. The sample includes roughly 300,000 clones, about 87% seen only once; the top ten take approximately 7.8%. The sample taken for sequencing was peripheral blood. These receptors were obtained from a woman aged 45-59 years who had recovered from COVID-19.

This chain links TRBV6-6 with TRBJ1-2; 7 bases fit TRBD1. Trimming cost V 4 bases and J 8 bases; bases outside gene matches: 7. This CDR3 spans 13 amino acids. The germline V gene has CDR1 MNHNY and CDR2 SVGAGI (reference sequence). CDR3 coding DNA: TGTGCCAGCAGTTTAGAGGGGGCGCGGGGCTACACCTTC. Protein sequence: CASSLEGARGYTF.

The chain combines TRBV12-3 or TRBV12-4 with TRBJ2-7; TRBD2 might be the D (6 bases). CDR3 length equals 13 residues. The germline V and J ends were trimmed by 4 bases and 6 bases, with 13 bases remaining between them. DNA for the CDR3: TGTGCCAGCAGTTCCGCGGGGCCCGGCGAGCAGTACTTC. It encodes CASSSAGPGEQYF.

This clone was counted only a few times. The rearrangement joins TRBV20-1 to TRBJ1-2; tentative D call: TRBD1 (6 bases). This CDR3 region has 11 residues. Germline V gene sequence: CDR1 DFQATT, CDR2 SNEGSKA (reference sequence). The V end was cut by 5 bases, the J end by 8 bases, with 12 bases between. The CDR3 coding sequence is TGCAGTGCTGCAGGGGTAGGGGGCTACACCTTC. It is translated as CSAAGVGGYTF.

V is TRBV15 and J is TRBJ2-7; the D is unclear. The CDR3 has 15 residues. The germline V gene encodes CDR1 LNHNV and CDR2 YYDKDF (reference sequence). V lost 0 bases and J 0 bases, leaving 9 bases between the germline ends. CDR3 residues: CATSRELVSSYEQYF. The CDR3 coding sequence is TGTGCCACCAGCAGAGAGCTCGTCAGCTCCTACGAGCAGTACTTC.

This sequence joins TRBV6-1 and TRBJ2-7, with a possible D match to TRBD2 (6 bases). The germline V gene has CDR1 MNHNS and CDR2 SASEGT. V lost 3 bases and J lost 5, with 17 bases in between. This CDR3 spans 15 amino acids. The CDR3: CASSELARLFHEQYF. CDR3 nucleotides: TGTGCCAGCAGTGAGCTAGCGAGACTATTTCACGAGCAGTACTTC.

V gene TRBV7-6 combines with J gene TRBJ2-7, with 10 bases lining up with TRBD2. V lost 1 base, J lost 5 bases, and 5 bases stayed unmatched. This CDR3 is built from 15 residues. Germline V gives CDR1 SGHVS, CDR2 FNYEAQ. Here the CDR3 reads CASSLGSGGADEQYF. Written as DNA, the CDR3 is TGTGCCAGCAGCTTAGGGAGCGGGGGGGCTGACGAGCAGTACTTC. Full variable domain (rest looked up from reference TRBV7-6 and TRBJ2-7): GAGVSQSPRYKVTKRGQDVALRCDPISGHVSLYWYRQALGQGPEFLTYFNYEAQQDKSGLPNDRFSAERPEGSISTLTIQRTEQRDSAMYRCASSLGSGGADEQYFGPGTRLTVT.

The genes are TRBV3-1 (or the pseudogene TRBV3-2) and TRBJ2-7, with 9 bases identical to TRBD2. Germline loops: CDR1 LGHDT, CDR2 YNNKEL (reference sequence). The CDR3 sequence is 15 residues long. V shed 1 base and J 1 base; nucleotides not matched to a gene: 2. CDR3 DNA sequence: TGTGCCAGCAGCCAAGGGCTAGCGGGATCCTACGAGCAGTACTTC. It yields the protein CASSQGLAGSYEQYF.

This rearrangement joins TRBV30 to TRBJ1-1; tentative D call: TRBD1 (5 bases). In germline, CDR1 is GTSNPN, CDR2 SVGIG (reference sequence). This CDR3 comprises 15 residues. V shed 2 bases and J shed 5 bases, with 18 bases lying between them. The CDR3 spells CAWSPSAGPGTEAFF. DNA of the CDR3: TGTGCCTGGAGTCCCAGCGCAGGGCCAGGGACTGAAGCTTTCTTT.

The V call is TRBV19, the J call TRBJ2-7; 15 nucleotides line up with TRBD2. In germline, CDR1 is LNHDA, CDR2 SQIVND (reference sequence). This CDR3 is 16 amino acids long. V was clipped by 6 bases and J by 6 bases; unmatched bases: 9. CDR3 amino acids: CASRETPGLAGGEQYF. The DNA for the CDR3 is TGTGCCAGTAGAGAAACACCGGGACTAGCGGGGGGCGAGCAGTACTTC.

This chain uses TRBV19 with TRBJ2-1, with D tentatively TRBD1 (7 bases). V lost 1 base to trimming and J lost 8 bases, with 18 bases between them. The length of the CDR3 is 16 residues. Per germline, CDR1 LNHDA and CDR2 SQIVND (reference sequence). CDR3 DNA: TGTGCCAGTAGTATAGCCGGGGCAGGGGGGACCGATGAGCAGTTCTTC. It is translated as CASSIAGAGGTDEQFF.

The V call is TRBV28, the J call TRBJ2-7; the match to TRBD1 covers 9 bases. Germline lookup yields CDR1 MDHEN and CDR2 SYDVKM. J was trimmed by 12 bases and V by 6 bases; bases with no gene match: 9. This CDR3 region has 12 residues. The CDR3 nucleotides are TGTGCCAGCAGGACCGGGACAGGGATTGGGTACTTC. This sequence encodes CASRTGTGIGYF.

The V and J genes are TRBV28 and TRBJ2-3; 10 positions match TRBD2. The CDR3 spans 16 residues. CDR1 and CDR2 from the germline V gene are MDHEN and SYDVKM. Trimming took 4 bases from V and 4 from J; bases not matched to a gene: 8. The CDR3 loop reads CASSSEAGGQSDTQYF. The CDR3 nucleotides read TGTGCCAGCAGTTCGGAAGCGGGGGGGCAGTCAGATACGCAGTATTTT.

The chain has TRBV11-3 and TRBJ2-1; D perhaps matches TRBD2 (5 bases). Germline values: CDR1 SGHNT, CDR2 YENEEA. This CDR3 contains 15 residues. The V and J ends lost 5 bases and 6 bases respectively, with 17 bases between them. The CDR3 nucleotides read TGTGCCAGCAGCCCGCGACGGGGTCAGACCAATGAGCAGTTCTTC. It codes for CASSPRRGQTNEQFF.

The rearrangement uses TRBV27 and TRBJ2-6; TRBD1 agrees at 7 bases. Per germline, CDR1 MNHEY and CDR2 SMNVEV (reference sequence). Germline trimming cut 5 bases from V and 0 bases from J; bases unmatched to any gene: 7. CDR3 length: 17 residues. For the CDR3, the DNA is TGTGCCAGCAGTCCGGGACAGAGTCGCTCTGGGGCCAACGTCCTGACTTTC. This translates into CASSPGQSRSGANVLTF.

The chain has TRBV15 and TRBJ1-6; 7 nucleotides align to TRBD1. Germline V CDR1 and CDR2: LNHNV, YYDKDF (reference sequence). The CDR3 is 15 amino acids. J was trimmed by 4 bases and V by 5 bases; bases with no gene match: 5. The CDR3 spells CATSGRDSYNSPLHF. Here the CDR3 DNA reads TGTGCCACCAGCGGTCGGGACAGTTATAATTCACCCCTCCACTTT.

The chain carries TRBV7-2 and TRBJ2-2, with unresolved D. Trimming stripped 3 bases from V and 0 bases from J, with 11 bases between. Germline values: CDR1 SGHTA, CDR2 FQGNSA. This CDR3 has 16 residues. In DNA form, the CDR3 reads TGTGCCAGCAGCTTGCCCCTGTTAGCGAACACCGGGGAGCTGTTTTTT. It encodes CASSLPLLANTGELFF. Full variable domain (rest looked up from reference TRBV7-2 and TRBJ2-2): GAGVSQSPSNKVTEKGKDVELRCDPISGHTALYWYRQSLGQGLEFLIYFQGNSAPDKSGLPSDRFSAERTGGSVSTLTIQRTQQEDSAVYLCASSLPLLANTGELFFGEGSRLTVL.

The genes are TRBV19 and TRBJ2-7; a weak D match, TRBD1 (6 bases). The CDR3 sequence is 14 residues long. The germline CDR1 and CDR2 sequences are LNHDA and SQIVND (reference sequence). Trimming removed 4 bases at V and 1 base at J, with 11 bases between. The CDR3 DNA sequence: TGTGCCAGTAGTAAACGGACAGTTTCCTACGAGCAGTACTTC. Protein product: CASSKRTVSYEQYF.

The chain employs TRBV9 and TRBJ2-3; unclear D gene. This CDR3 region has 13 residues. Looked up from germline, CDR1 is SGDLS and CDR2 is YYNGEE. Deletions cut 3 bases from V and 4 bases from J, with 9 bases between. The DNA of the CDR3 is TGTGCCAGCAGCGAGCCCGCGGCAGATACGCAGTATTTT. Translated, it gives CASSEPAADTQYF.

This chain uses TRBV28 with TRBJ1-1; 7 bases match TRBD1. Germline loops: CDR1 MDHEN, CDR2 SYDVKM. The length of the CDR3 is 15 residues. Losses at the gene ends were 3 bases for V and 2 bases for J; bases not matched to a gene: 6. For the CDR3, the DNA is TGTGCCAGCAGTTTCGCCGGGACAGCCAACACTGAAGCTTTCTTT. Translating gives CASSFAGTANTEAFF. Combining the CDR3 with reference TRBV28 and TRBJ1-1 gives the whole variable domain DVKVTQSSRYLVKRTGEKVFLECVQDMDHENMFWYRQDPGLGLRLIYFSYDVKMKEKGDIPEGYSVSREKKERFSLILESASTNQTSMYLCASSFAGTANTEAFFGQGTRLTVV.

CDR3 in amino acids: CSVGGRLNYGYTF. The DNA for the CDR3 is TGCAGCGTTGGGGGGCGACTTAACTATGGCTACACCTTC. The chain links TRBV29-1 to TRBJ1-2, with a possible D match to TRBD1 (6 bases). CDR1 is SQVTM, CDR2 ANQGSEA, per germline. Deletions cut 4 bases from V and 1 base from J, with 10 bases between. This CDR3 is built from 13 residues.

This clone was observed a single time. This chain uses TRBV19 with TRBJ2-7; a possible D gene is TRBD2 (5 bases). Trimming cost V 1 base and J 2 bases, with 18 bases left between them. Germline CDR1 reads LNHDA; CDR2 reads SQIVND (reference sequence). The CDR3 runs to 17 residues. CDR3 protein: CASSIVAGTRWPYEQYF. Written as DNA, the CDR3 is TGTGCCAGTAGTATAGTGGCGGGCACTCGGTGGCCCTACGAGCAGTACTTC. The entire variable domain, with the rest obtained from reference TRBV19 and TRBJ2-7, is as follows: DGGITQSPKYLFRKEGQNVTLSCEQNLNHDAMYWYRQDPGQGLRLIYYSQIVNDFQKGDIAEGYSVSREKKESFPLTVTSAQKNPTAFYLCASSIVAGTRWPYEQYFGPGTRLTVT.

This chain links TRBV19 with TRBJ1-1; 7 bases fit TRBD1. This CDR3 is 14 amino acids long. Trimming removed 4 bases from V and 5 bases from J; junction bases left unmatched: 7. The germline CDR1 and CDR2 sequences are LNHDA and SQIVND (reference sequence). CDR3 amino acids: CASSTGGARTEAFF. CDR3 coding DNA: TGTGCCAGTAGTACAGGGGGTGCGCGGACTGAAGCTTTCTTT.

The genes are TRBV30 and TRBJ2-7, with 10 bases matching TRBD2. Germline assignment: CDR1 GTSNPN and CDR2 SVGIG (reference sequence). The length of the CDR3 is 12 residues. The V and J ends lost 2 bases and 12 bases, in that order; junction bases with no gene match: 7. The CDR3 DNA reads TGTGCCTGGAGTCTATCTAGCGGGAGAATGTACTTC. As protein: CAWSLSSGRMYF.

The V gene is TRBV27, the J gene TRBJ1-2; no reliable D call. Germline V gene data show CDR1 as MNHEY and CDR2 as SMNVEV (reference sequence). There are 16 residues in the CDR3. Trimming pared 5 bases from V and 6 bases from J, leaving 22 bases between. The CDR3 coding sequence is TGTGCCAGCAGTGTGGTGGGAGGGCCTCCGGTGGATGGCTACACCTTC. This encodes CASSVVGGPPVDGYTF.

V and J are TRBV5-4 and TRBJ2-4, with no clear D. The CDR3 has 12 amino acids. CDR1 is SGHNT, CDR2 YYREEE, per germline (reference sequence). This CDR3 is CATSEAKNIQYF. In DNA, the CDR3 is TGTGCTACCAGCGAGGCCAAAAACATTCAGTACTTC.

For the CDR3, the DNA is TGCGCCAGCAGCCAAGATTACCCAACGTTTCCTGACAGGGGAACTGAAGCTTTCTTT. Translating it yields CASSQDYPTFPDRGTEAFF. The chain carries TRBV4-1 and TRBJ1-1; 8 nucleotides match TRBD1. CDR3 length: 19 residues. With V trimmed by 0 bases and J by 5 bases, 17 bases remained unmatched. CDR1 and CDR2 (germline): MGHRA, YSYEKL.